This paragraph reports one TCR beta chain. Its matching antigen is unknown. This sample was taken from a study of CD8+ T cells in alopecia areata. Study findings and constraints: Scalp and blood samples kept many expanded lesional clones throughout tofacitinib. There was only one nonresponder, so it was unclear how baseline CD8+ expansion relates to response.

After isolation, RNA underwent reverse transcription to generate cDNA as the sequencing template. Method: immunoSEQ multiplex PCR; TCRdb's copy keeps in-frame clones and lacks some. The data contain roughly 200,000 clones, 50% to 65% of them singletons. Treatment described: oral pan-JAK inhibitor, 5-10 mg twice daily. Lesional scalp punch biopsies and peripheral blood came from alopecia areata patients. The CDR3 spans 12 residues. The germline V gene encodes CDR1 SGDLS and CDR2 YYNGEE. V dropped 0 bases and J dropped 9 bases, with 4 bases sitting between them. The TCR originated in a human donor with alopecia areata. This specimen was CD8+ T cells sorted from blood, taken at week 24, from a patient treated with tofacitinib. The genes are TRBV9 and TRBJ1-6; the D is unclear. The CDR3 sequence is CASSVDGSPLHF. The CDR3 nucleotides read TGTGCCAGCAGCGTAGACGGTTCACCCCTCCACTTT.